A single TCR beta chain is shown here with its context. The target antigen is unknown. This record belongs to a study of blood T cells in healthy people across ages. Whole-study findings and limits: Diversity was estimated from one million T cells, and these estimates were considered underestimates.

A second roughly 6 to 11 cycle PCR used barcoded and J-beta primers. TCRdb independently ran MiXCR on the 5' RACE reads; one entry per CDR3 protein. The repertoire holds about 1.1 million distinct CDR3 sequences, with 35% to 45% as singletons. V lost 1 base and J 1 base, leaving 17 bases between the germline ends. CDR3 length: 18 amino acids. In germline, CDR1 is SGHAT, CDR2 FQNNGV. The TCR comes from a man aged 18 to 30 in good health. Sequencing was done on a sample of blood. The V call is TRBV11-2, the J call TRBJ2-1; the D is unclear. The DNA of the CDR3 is TGTGCCAGCAGCTTAGCCTCCGATTGGGCCGAGTCCTACAATGAGCAGTTCTTC. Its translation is CASSLASDWAESYNEQFF.